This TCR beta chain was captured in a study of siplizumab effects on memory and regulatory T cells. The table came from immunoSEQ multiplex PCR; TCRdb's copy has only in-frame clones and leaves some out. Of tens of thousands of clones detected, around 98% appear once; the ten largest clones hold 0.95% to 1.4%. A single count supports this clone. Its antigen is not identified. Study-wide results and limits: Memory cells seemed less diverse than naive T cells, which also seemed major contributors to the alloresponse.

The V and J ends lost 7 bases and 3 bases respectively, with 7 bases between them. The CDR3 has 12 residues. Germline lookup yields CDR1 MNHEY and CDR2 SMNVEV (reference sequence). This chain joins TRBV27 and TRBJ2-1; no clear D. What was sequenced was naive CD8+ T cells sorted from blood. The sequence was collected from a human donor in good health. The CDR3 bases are TGTGCCAGCACCAACAGCTACAATGAGCAGTTCTTC. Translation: CASTNSYNEQFF.